This T cell receptor (beta chain) was obtained from a study of cytomegalovirus exposure and HLA in healthy donors. Germline CDR1 SGHTA, CDR2 FQGTGA. V lost 2 bases and J 1 base, leaving 12 bases between the germline ends. This CDR3 has 15 residues. In the PCR, 60 Vbeta and 13 Jbeta primers were used. Profiled with immunoSEQ multiplex PCR; TCRdb holds only in-frame clones, not every one. Listed are some 75,000 clones; roughly 0.9% falls within the top ten. This sequence joins TRBV7-3 and TRBJ2-7; the D gene is possibly TRBD1 (5 bases). Sequenced sample: PBMCs. The source is a boy aged 5-17 years in good health and CMV-seronegative. The CDR3: CASSLFPGRSYEQYF. The CDR3 DNA sequence: TGTGCCAGCAGCTTATTCCCAGGGCGGTCCTACGAGCAGTACTTC.